A selection of T cell receptor beta chains follows, all from one sample in a study of naive and memory T cell subsets. TCRdb reanalysed the UMI-ligation and nested PCR reads using MiXCR and keeps one entry per CDR3 protein. The sample lists tens of thousands of distinct CDR3 sequences, roughly 13% seen once, with 0.75% to 1% in the top ten. Sequencing input: central memory CD4+ T cells from blood. These receptors were obtained from a human donor in good health. Both conserved end residues are part of each CDR3. A D gene is named only where the DNA matches it firmly. Clone size is stated in some rows and not others, as once, few, many or a class when expanded.

j_call | v_call | cdr3_length | clone_size | d_call | cdr3_nt | cdr3_aa
TRBJ2-3 | TRBV6-5 | 17 | NA | NA | TGTGCCAGCAGACCCGACTCTACAGGGTTCCTTACAGATACGCAGTATTTT | CASRPDSTGFLTDTQYF
TRBJ2-6 | TRBV28 | 15 | many | NA | TGTGCCAGCAGTTTTCTTTCTTCTGGGGCCAACGTCCTGACTTTC | CASSFLSSGANVLTF
TRBJ2-5 | TRBV20-1 | 17 | NA | TRBD2 | TGCAGTGCTGGCGAAAAGTTAGCGGGAGTACCGCAAGAGACCCAGTACTTC | CSAGEKLAGVPQETQYF
TRBJ2-7 | TRBV29-1 | 14 | NA | NA | TGCAGCGTTGCCTTCGCGGCTATTCCTAACGAGCAGTACTTC | CSVAFAAIPNEQYF
TRBJ2-2 | TRBV12-3/TRBV12-4 | 15 | NA | TRBD1 | TGTGCCAGCAGTCCAGGGGGCCTGAACACCGGGGAGCTGTTTTTT | CASSPGGLNTGELFF
TRBJ2-6 | TRBV6-8 | 18 | many | TRBD1 | TGTGCCAGAGAAGGAACCGGGACAGGTCGCTCTGGGGCCAACGTCCTGACTTTC | CAREGTGTGRSGANVLTF
TRBJ2-7 | TRBV10-3 | 16 | NA | TRBD2 | TGTGCCATCAGTGAGTCGAAGGCCAGGGAGGGATACGAGCAGTACTTC | CAISESKAREGYEQYF
TRBJ2-1 | TRBV5-1 | 14 | many | NA | TGCGCCAGCAGCGGCGGTGCTGGATACAATGAGCAGTTCTTC | CASSGGAGYNEQFF
TRBJ1-1 | TRBV29-1 | 13 | NA | NA | TGCAGCGTTGAAGGGAGCTGGAACACTGAAGCTTTCTTT | CSVEGSWNTEAFF
TRBJ2-7 | TRBV6-2/TRBV6-3 | 12 | NA | NA | TGTGCCAGCGGGTTCCAACCGTACGAGCAGTACTTC | CASGFQPYEQYF
TRBJ2-2 | TRBV20-1 | 17 | few | NA | TGCAGTGCTAGAGAGAGACCCACTTTAGCGGTCACCGGGGAGCTGTTTTTT | CSARERPTLAVTGELFF
TRBJ2-5 | TRBV5-6 | 14 | NA | NA | TGTGCCAGCAGCTTAAGCAGAGACTATAAGACCCAGTACTTC | CASSLSRDYKTQYF
TRBJ2-7 | TRBV7-9 | 16 | NA | NA | TGTGCCAGCAGCCTCTTCGCGGGGACAGTCTCCTACGAGCAGTACTTC | CASSLFAGTVSYEQYF
TRBJ1-1 | TRBV20-1 | 12 | NA | NA | TGCAGTGCCTCACTTGGGGTCACTGAAGCTTTCTTT | CSASLGVTEAFF
TRBJ2-3 | TRBV20-1 | 11 | few | NA | TGCAGTGCTCCGATTTCAGATACGCAGTATTTT | CSAPISDTQYF
TRBJ2-7 | TRBV11-2 | 13 | few | NA | TGTGCCAGCAGCCTGACAGGCCTCTACGAGCAGTACTTC | CASSLTGLYEQYF
TRBJ2-5 | TRBV7-2 | 16 | NA | NA | TGTGCCAGCAGCTTGGATGGGGGCGCGGGGCAAGAGACCCAGTACTTC | CASSLDGGAGQETQYF
TRBJ1-6 | TRBV3-1 | 15 | few | NA | TGTGCCAGCAGCATGGAGGGACATTCGGGCTCACCCCTCCACTTT | CASSMEGHSGSPLHF
TRBJ1-5 | TRBV5-5 | 14 | many | NA | TGTGCCAGCAGCTTGGACCAGGGCCTTCAGCCCCAGCATTTT | CASSLDQGLQPQHF
TRBJ1-1 | TRBV11-2 | 14 | NA | TRBD1 | TGTGCCAGCATCCCCGGGACAGGGCCCACTGAAGCTTTCTTT | CASIPGTGPTEAFF
TRBJ2-3 | TRBV7-2 | 15 | NA | NA | TGTGCCAGCAGCTTCGGGGCAATCCTGACAGATACGCAGTATTTT | CASSFGAILTDTQYF
TRBJ2-1 | TRBV28 | 16 | many | NA | TGTGCCAGCAGTCCAATTACCCGGATCAGGGGCTATGAGCAGTTCTTC | CASSPITRIRGYEQFF
TRBJ2-7 | TRBV6-2/TRBV6-3 | 15 | few | TRBD2 | TGTGCCAGCAGTTACGGGCTAGCGGCTACCTACGAGCAGTACTTC | CASSYGLAATYEQYF
TRBJ2-1 | TRBV10-3 | 12 | many | NA | TGTGCCATCAGTGGACGGGCCAATGAGCAGTTCTTC | CAISGRANEQFF
TRBJ2-3 | TRBV7-9 | 15 | many | TRBD2 | TGTGCCAGCAGCACTGGACTAGCGGGATCGGATACGCAGTATTTT | CASSTGLAGSDTQYF
TRBJ2-4 | TRBV3-1 | 14 | few | NA | TGTGCCAGCAGCTGGAAAGAAAACGGCCACCCCAAGTACTTC | CASSWKENGHPKYF
TRBJ1-6 | TRBV20-1 | 16 | NA | NA | TGCAGTGCTAGAGCGGCCGGGGGCTCCTATAATTCACCCCTCCACTTT | CSARAAGGSYNSPLHF
TRBJ1-1 | TRBV6-6 | 14 | many | TRBD1 | TGTGCCAGCAGCGAGGGACAGGGGAAGTTAGTAGCTTTCTTT | CASSEGQGKLVAFF
TRBJ2-1 | TRBV6-1 | 15 | NA | TRBD2 | TGTGCCAGCAGTCCCCTAGCGGGGTCCTACAATGAGCAGTTCTTC | CASSPLAGSYNEQFF
TRBJ1-4 | TRBV29-1 | 16 | many | NA | TGCAGCGTTGGGGAAGGATCGGACGTCCGGGGTGAAAAACTGTTTTTT | CSVGEGSDVRGEKLFF
TRBJ2-1 | TRBV27 | 15 | many | TRBD2 | TGTGCCAGCAGAAATAGCGGGTTAGGGGCTAGCGTGCAGTTCTTC | CASRNSGLGASVQFF
TRBJ2-4 | TRBV7-2 | 12 | many | NA | TGTGCCAGCAGCTCCCAGTCCGGACCTCAGTACTTC | CASSSQSGPQYF
TRBJ1-5 | TRBV28 | 14 | NA | NA | TGTGCCAGCAGTCTCGACAGATCTCTCCAGCCCCAGCATTTT | CASSLDRSLQPQHF
TRBJ1-5 | TRBV20-1 | 16 | many | TRBD1 | TGCAGTGCTAGCGCCCGGACAGGGATCAACAATCAGCCCCAGCATTTT | CSASARTGINNQPQHF
TRBJ2-1 | TRBV30 | 15 | many | NA | TGTGCCTGGAGACGGTACCGGGGCCGAGGGAATGAGCAGTTCTTC | CAWRRYRGRGNEQFF
TRBJ1-2 | TRBV27 | 14 | few | NA | TGTGCCAGCAGTTTAACCTGGACGGCATCTGGCTACACCTTC | CASSLTWTASGYTF
TRBJ2-2 | TRBV10-3 | 14 | few | NA | TGTGCCACATTCGCCCGCAAGAACACCGGGGAGCTGTTTTTT | CATFARKNTGELFF
TRBJ1-1 | TRBV7-7 | 16 | few | TRBD1 | TGTGCCAGCAGCCCAATGACCGGGACAGGGGCTCCAGGAGCTTTCTTT | CASSPMTGTGAPGAFF
TRBJ1-4 | TRBV3-1 | 16 | NA | NA | TGTGCCAGCAGCCGCCGGGCCGGGGTTGATAATGAAAAACTGTTTTTT | CASSRRAGVDNEKLFF
TRBJ2-3 | TRBV20-1 | 19 | many | TRBD2 | TGCAGTGCTAGAGATTATAAGGCTAGCGGGAGAAGTCATTCAGATACGCAGTATTTT | CSARDYKASGRSHSDTQYF
TRBJ2-5 | TRBV18 | 16 | NA | NA | TGTGCCAGCTCACCCTCCGCGGAAACGATCCAAGAGACCCAGTACTTC | CASSPSAETIQETQYF
TRBJ1-2 | TRBV20-1 | 11 | NA | NA | TGCAGTGGTTACCTCGCAGGGACCCACACCTTC | CSGYLAGTHTF
TRBJ1-5 | TRBV20-1 | 15 | once | TRBD1 | TGCAGTGCTCAAAGAACGGACAGGGACGCGCGGCCCCAGCATTTT | CSAQRTDRDARPQHF
TRBJ2-6 | TRBV10-3 | 18 | NA | TRBD1 | TGTGCCATCAGTCCCGGGACAGGGGGGGCCTCTGGGGCCAACGTCCTGACTTTC | CAISPGTGGASGANVLTF
TRBJ2-5 | TRBV4-1 | 14 | NA | TRBD2 | TGCGCCAGCAGCCAAGGGACTAGCCAAGAGACCCAGTACTTC | CASSQGTSQETQYF
TRBJ2-5 | TRBV29-1 | 12 | many | NA | TGCAGCGTTGAAGAAAACCAAGAGACCCAGTACTTC | CSVEENQETQYF
TRBJ2-6 | TRBV14 | 15 | once | TRBD1 | TGTGCCAGCAGGAGGACAGGTTCTGGGGCCAACGTCCTGACTTTC | CASRRTGSGANVLTF
TRBJ2-3 | TRBV6-9 | 18 | few | TRBD2 | TGTGCCAGCAACAGCTCGTGGCTAGCGGAAGAACGCACAGATACGCAGTATTTT | CASNSSWLAEERTDTQYF
TRBJ2-2 | TRBV4-3 | 17 | few | TRBD2 | TGCGCCAGCAGCCAAGAATTAGCGGGAGGGGATACCGGGGAGCTGTTTTTT | CASSQELAGGDTGELFF
TRBJ2-1 | TRBV25-1 | 18 | NA | TRBD2 | TGTGCCAGCAGTGAATTGCTAGCGGCTAAAAGCTCCTACAATGAGCAGTTCTTC | CASSELLAAKSSYNEQFF
TRBJ2-1 | TRBV28 | 13 | many | NA | TGTGCCAGCAGTTTGCCGAATCCAGGGTTTCAGTTCTTC | CASSLPNPGFQFF
TRBJ2-7 | TRBV7-2 | 14 | many | NA | TGTGCCAGCAGCTTAGACAGGACAGCCTACGAGCAGTACTTC | CASSLDRTAYEQYF
TRBJ2-3 | TRBV5-6 | 15 | many | NA | TGTGCCAGCAGCTGGCGCAGGGGAGCGACAGATACGCAGTATTTT | CASSWRRGATDTQYF
TRBJ2-3 | TRBV6-2/TRBV6-3 | 15 | few | NA | TGTGCCAGCAGTTACGATTCGGGAGACACAGATACGCAGTATTTT | CASSYDSGDTDTQYF
TRBJ2-5 | TRBV20-1 | 17 | few | TRBD2 | TGCAGTGCTACCAAGACCATACCGGGACTACACCAAGAGACCCAGTACTTC | CSATKTIPGLHQETQYF
TRBJ2-4 | TRBV14 | 15 | NA | NA | TGTGCCAGCAGCCTGGGGCCGGCGGCCAAAAACATTCAGTACTTC | CASSLGPAAKNIQYF
TRBJ2-4 | TRBV28 | 19 | NA | TRBD2 | TGTGCCAGCAGTTCCTTCGTTCTAGCGGGAGGGCTAGCCAAAAACATTCAGTACTTC | CASSSFVLAGGLAKNIQYF
TRBJ1-3 | TRBV20-1 | 15 | NA | NA | TGCAGTGTGACGGGGAGAGCGGGATCTGGAAACACCATATATTTT | CSVTGRAGSGNTIYF
TRBJ2-2 | TRBV19 | 16 | NA | TRBD1 | TGTGCCAGTAGTACTAACCGGGACAGGGTCACCGGGGAGCTGTTTTTT | CASSTNRDRVTGELFF
TRBJ1-1 | TRBV11-2 | 15 | NA | NA | TGTGCCAGCAGCCTAGCGGGACCTCGGAACACTGAAGCTTTCTTT | CASSLAGPRNTEAFF